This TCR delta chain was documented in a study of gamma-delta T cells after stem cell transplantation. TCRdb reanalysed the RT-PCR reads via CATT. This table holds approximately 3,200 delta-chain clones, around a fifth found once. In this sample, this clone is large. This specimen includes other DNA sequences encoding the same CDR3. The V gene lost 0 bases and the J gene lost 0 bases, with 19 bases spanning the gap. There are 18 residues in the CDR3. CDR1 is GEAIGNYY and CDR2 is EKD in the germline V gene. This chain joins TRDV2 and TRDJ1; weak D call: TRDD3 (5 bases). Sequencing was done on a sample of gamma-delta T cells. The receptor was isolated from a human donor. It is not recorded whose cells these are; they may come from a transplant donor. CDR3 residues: CACDTVRWGGAYTDKLIF. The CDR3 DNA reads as TGTGCCTGTGACACCGTCCGGTGGGGAGGCGCGTACACCGATAAACTCATCTTT.